This T cell receptor beta chain was recorded in a study of regulatory T cells in long-lasting Graves disease. This clonotype was counted between two and nine times. CDR3-region Arm-PCR and iRepertoire HTBI primers produced the TCR beta libraries. Authors' methods: Across all samples, roughly 60 TRBV segments and about 13 TRBJ segments were identified. Using its own MiXCR run on the multiplex PCR reads, TCRdb lists one record per CDR3 protein. TCRdb, not the authors, supplied the V and J calls. The sample has about 450,000 distinct CDR3 sequences; about 17% are singletons. CDR3 length equals 17 residues. V was pared by 6 bases and J by 4 bases, with 11 bases of the junction left unmatched. The germline gives CDR1 SNHLY, CDR2 FYNNEI. Time point of the sample: newly diagnosed GD, antithyroid drugs for less than 3 months. Construction of the TCR library relied on RNA isolated from PBMCs. Recruitment took place at an endocrinology department in Xi'an, China.

The same specimen was also included in a second study, on T cells in Graves' hyperthyroidism and ophthalmopathy. That source adds: Ophthalmopathy, which appeared later, was predicted by the model a median approximately 6 months before onset.

Material: peripheral blood mononuclear cells (PBMCs), obtained at new diagnosis, from a patient treated with antithyroid drugs. The receptor was derived from a woman between 25 and 40 years old with Graves disease. J is TRBJ1-5 and V is TRBV2; 11 bases fit TRBD1. The CDR3 here is CASRASGTGGNNQPQHF. The CDR3 DNA sequence: TGTGCCAGCAGAGCCTCCGGGACAGGGGGTAATAATCAGCCCCAGCATTTT.